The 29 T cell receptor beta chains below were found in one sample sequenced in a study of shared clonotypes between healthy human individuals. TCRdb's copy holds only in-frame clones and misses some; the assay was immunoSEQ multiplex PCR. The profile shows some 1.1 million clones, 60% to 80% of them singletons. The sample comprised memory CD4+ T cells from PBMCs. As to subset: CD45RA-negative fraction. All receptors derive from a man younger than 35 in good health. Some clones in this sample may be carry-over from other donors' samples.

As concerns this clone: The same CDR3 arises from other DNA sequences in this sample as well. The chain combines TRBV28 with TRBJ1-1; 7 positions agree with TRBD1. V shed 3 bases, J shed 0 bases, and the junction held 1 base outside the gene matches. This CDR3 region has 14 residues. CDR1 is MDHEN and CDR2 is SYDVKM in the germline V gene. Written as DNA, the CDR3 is TGTGCCAGCAGTTTGGGACAGATGAACACTGAAGCTTTCTTT. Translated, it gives CASSLGQMNTEAFF.

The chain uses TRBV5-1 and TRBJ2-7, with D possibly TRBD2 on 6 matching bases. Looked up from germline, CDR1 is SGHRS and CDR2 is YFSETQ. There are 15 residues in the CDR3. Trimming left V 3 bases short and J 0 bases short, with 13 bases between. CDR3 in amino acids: CASSSDAGSSYEQYF. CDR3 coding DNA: TGCGCCAGCAGCTCGGATGCGGGAAGCTCCTACGAGCAGTACTTC.

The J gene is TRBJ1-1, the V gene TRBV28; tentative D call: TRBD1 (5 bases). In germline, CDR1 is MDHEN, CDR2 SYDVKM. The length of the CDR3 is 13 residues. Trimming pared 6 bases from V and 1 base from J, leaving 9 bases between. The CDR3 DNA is TGTGCCAGCAGCAGACAGACGAACACTGAAGCTTTCTTT. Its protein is CASSRQTNTEAFF.

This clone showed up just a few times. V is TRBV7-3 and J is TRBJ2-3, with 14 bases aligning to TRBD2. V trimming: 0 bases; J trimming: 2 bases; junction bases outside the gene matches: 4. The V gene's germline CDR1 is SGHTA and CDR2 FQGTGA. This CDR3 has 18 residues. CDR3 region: CASSLTGTSGSPTDTQYF. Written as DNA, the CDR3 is TGTGCCAGCAGCTTAACCGGGACTAGCGGGAGTCCCACAGATACGCAGTATTTT.

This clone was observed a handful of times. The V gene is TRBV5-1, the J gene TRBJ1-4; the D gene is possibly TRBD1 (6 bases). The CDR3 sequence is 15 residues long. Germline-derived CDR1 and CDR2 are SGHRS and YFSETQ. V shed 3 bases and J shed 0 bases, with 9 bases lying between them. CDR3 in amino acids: CASSSRTATNEKLFF. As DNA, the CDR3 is TGCGCCAGCAGCTCGAGGACAGCAACTAATGAAAAACTGTTTTTT.

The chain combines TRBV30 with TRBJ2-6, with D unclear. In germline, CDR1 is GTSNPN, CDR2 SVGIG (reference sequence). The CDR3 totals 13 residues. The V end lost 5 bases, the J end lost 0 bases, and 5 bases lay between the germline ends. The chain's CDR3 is CAWHPSGANVLTF. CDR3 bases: TGTGCCTGGCACCCCTCTGGGGCCAACGTCCTGACTTTC.

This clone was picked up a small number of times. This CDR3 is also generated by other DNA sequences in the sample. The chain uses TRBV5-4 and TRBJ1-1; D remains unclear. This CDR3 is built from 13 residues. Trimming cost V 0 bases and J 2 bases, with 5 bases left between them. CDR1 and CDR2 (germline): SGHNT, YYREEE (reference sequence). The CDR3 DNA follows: TGTGCCAGCAGCTTGGACCCTAACACTGAAGCTTTCTTT. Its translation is CASSLDPNTEAFF.

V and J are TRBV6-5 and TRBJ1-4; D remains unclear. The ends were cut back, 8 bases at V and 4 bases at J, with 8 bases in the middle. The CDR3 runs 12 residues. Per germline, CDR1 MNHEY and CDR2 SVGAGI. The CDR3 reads CASRGRNEKLFF. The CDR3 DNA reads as TGTGCCAGCCGCGGACGTAATGAAAAACTGTTTTTT.

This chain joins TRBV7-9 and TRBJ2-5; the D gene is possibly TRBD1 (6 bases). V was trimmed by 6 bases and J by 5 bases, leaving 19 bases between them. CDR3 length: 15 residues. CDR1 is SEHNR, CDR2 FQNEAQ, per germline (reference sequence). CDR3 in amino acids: CASSWRTGISETQYF. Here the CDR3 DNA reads TGTGCCAGCAGTTGGAGAACAGGGATCTCGGAGACCCAGTACTTC.

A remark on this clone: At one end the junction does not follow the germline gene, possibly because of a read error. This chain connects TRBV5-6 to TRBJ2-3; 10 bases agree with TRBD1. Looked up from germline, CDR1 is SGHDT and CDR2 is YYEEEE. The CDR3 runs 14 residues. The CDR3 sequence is CASSWDRGTGTQYF. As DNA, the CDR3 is TGTGCCAGCAGCTGGGACAGGGGAACAGGTACGCAGTATTTT. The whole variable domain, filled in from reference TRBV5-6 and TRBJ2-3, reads DAGVTQSPTHLIKTRGQQVTLRCSPKSGHDTVSWYQQALGQGPQFIFQYYEEEERQRGNFPDRFSGHQFPNYSSELNVNALLLGDSALYLCASSWDRGTGTQYFGPGTRLTVL.

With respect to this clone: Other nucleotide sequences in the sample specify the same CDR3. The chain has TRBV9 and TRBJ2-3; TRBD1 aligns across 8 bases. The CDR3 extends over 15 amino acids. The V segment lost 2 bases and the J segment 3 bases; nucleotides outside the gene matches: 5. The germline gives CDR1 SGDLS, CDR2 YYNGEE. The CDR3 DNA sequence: TGTGCCAGCAGCGTCGGGACAGGAGGGACAGATACGCAGTATTTT. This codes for CASSVGTGGTDTQYF. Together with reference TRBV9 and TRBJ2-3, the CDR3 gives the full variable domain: DSGVTQTPKHLITATGQRVTLRCSPRSGDLSVYWYQQSLDQGLQFLIQYYNGEERAKGNILERFSAQQFPDLHSELNLSSLELGDSALYFCASSVGTGGTDTQYFGPGTRLTVL.

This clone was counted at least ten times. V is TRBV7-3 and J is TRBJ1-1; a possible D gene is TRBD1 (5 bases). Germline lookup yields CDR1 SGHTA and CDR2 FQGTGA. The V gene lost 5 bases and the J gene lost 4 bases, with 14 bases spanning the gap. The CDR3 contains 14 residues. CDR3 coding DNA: TGTGCCAGCAGCCCTGGGACCTGGCCCACTGAAGCTTTCTTT. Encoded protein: CASSPGTWPTEAFF.

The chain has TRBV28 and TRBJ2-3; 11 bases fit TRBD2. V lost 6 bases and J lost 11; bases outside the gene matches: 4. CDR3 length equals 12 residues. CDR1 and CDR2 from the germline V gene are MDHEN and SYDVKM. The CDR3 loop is CASRETSGMQYF. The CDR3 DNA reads TGTGCCAGCAGGGAGACTAGCGGGATGCAGTATTTT.

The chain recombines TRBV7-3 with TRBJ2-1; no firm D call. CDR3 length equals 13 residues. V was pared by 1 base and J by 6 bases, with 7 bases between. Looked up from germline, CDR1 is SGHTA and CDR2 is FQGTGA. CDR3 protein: CASSLMGVNEQFF. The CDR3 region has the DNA TGTGCCAGCAGCTTAATGGGCGTCAATGAGCAGTTCTTC.

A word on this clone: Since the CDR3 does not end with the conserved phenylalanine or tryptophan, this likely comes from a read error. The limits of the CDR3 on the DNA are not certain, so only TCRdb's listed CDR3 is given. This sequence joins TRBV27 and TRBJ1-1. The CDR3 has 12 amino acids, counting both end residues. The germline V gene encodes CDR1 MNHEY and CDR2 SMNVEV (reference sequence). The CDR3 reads CASSLSRMGPPL.

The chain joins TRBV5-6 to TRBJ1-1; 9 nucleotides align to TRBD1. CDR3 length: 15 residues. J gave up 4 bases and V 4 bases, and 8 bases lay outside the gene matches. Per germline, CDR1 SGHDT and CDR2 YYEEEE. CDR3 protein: CASSKGQGRGTEAFF. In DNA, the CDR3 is TGTGCCAGCAGCAAAGGACAGGGGAGGGGCACTGAAGCTTTCTTT.

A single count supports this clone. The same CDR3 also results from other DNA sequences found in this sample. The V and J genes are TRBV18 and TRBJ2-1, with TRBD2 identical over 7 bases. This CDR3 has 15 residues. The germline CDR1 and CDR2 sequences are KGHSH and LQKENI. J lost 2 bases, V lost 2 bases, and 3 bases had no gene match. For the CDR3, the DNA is TGTGCCAGCTCACCAGGGAGGGTCCCCTACAATGAGCAGTTCTTC. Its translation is CASSPGRVPYNEQFF.

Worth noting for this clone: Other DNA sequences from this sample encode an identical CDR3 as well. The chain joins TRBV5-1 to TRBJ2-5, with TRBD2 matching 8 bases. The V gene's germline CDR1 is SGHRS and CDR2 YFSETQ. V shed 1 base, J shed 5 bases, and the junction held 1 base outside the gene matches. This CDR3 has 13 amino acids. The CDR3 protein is CASSLPGGETQYF. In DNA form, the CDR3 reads TGCGCCAGCAGCTTGCCGGGAGGGGAGACCCAGTACTTC.

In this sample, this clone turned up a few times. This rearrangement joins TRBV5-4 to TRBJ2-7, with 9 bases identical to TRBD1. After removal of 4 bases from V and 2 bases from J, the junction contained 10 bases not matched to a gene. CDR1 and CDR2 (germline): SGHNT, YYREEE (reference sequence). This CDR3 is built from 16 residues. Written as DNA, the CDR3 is TGTGCCAGCAGCGGAAACGCCCGGGACAGGGCCTACGAGCAGTACTTC. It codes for CASSGNARDRAYEQYF.

CDR3: CASRAVTDTQYF. CDR3 DNA sequence: TGTGCCAGCAGAGCGGTCACAGATACGCAGTATTTT. The chain recombines TRBV28 with TRBJ2-3, with a possible D match to TRBD2 (5 bases). Trimming removed 6 bases at V and 2 bases at J, with 6 bases between. CDR3 size: 12 residues. The germline V gene encodes CDR1 MDHEN and CDR2 SYDVKM. The entire variable domain, with the rest obtained from reference TRBV28 and TRBJ2-3, is as follows: DVKVTQSSRYLVKRTGEKVFLECVQDMDHENMFWYRQDPGLGLRLIYFSYDVKMKEKGDIPEGYSVSREKKERFSLILESASTNQTSMYLCASRAVTDTQYFGPGTRLTVL.

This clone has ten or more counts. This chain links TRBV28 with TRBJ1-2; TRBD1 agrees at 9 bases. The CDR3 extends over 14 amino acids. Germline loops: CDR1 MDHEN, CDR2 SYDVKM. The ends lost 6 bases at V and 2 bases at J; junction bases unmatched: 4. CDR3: CASRSTGGNYGYTF. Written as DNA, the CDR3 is TGTGCCAGCAGATCGACAGGGGGAAACTATGGCTACACCTTC.

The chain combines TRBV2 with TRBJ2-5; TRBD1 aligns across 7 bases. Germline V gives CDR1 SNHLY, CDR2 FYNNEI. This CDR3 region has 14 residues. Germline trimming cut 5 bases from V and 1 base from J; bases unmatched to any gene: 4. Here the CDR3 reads CASSQNRGQETQYF. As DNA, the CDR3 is TGTGCCAGCAGTCAGAACAGGGGCCAAGAGACCCAGTACTTC.

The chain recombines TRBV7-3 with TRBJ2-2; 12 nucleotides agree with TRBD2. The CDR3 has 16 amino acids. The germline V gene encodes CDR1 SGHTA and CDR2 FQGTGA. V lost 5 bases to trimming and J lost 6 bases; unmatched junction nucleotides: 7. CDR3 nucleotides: TGTGCCAGCAGCCTTCGACTAGCGGGAGTGCCCGGGGAGCTGTTTTTT. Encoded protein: CASSLRLAGVPGELFF.

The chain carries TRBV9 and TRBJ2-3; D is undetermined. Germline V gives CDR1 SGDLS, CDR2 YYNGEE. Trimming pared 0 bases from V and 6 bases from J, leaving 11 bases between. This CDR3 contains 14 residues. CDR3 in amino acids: CASSVATGADTQYF. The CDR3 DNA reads TGTGCCAGCAGCGTAGCTACTGGCGCCGATACGCAGTATTTT. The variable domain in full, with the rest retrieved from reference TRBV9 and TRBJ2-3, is DSGVTQTPKHLITATGQRVTLRCSPRSGDLSVYWYQQSLDQGLQFLIQYYNGEERAKGNILERFSAQQFPDLHSELNLSSLELGDSALYFCASSVATGADTQYFGPGTRLTVL.

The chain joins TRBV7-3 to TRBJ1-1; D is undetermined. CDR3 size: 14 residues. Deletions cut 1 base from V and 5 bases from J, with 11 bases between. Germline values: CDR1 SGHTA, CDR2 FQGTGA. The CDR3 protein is CASSLMAGGTEAFF. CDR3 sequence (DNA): TGTGCCAGCAGCTTAATGGCGGGTGGGACTGAAGCTTTCTTT.

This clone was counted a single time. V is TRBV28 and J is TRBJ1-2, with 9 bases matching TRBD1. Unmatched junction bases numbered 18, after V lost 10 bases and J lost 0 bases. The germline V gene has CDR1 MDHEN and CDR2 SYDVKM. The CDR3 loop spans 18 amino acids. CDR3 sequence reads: CATPARKTGGGTNYGYTF. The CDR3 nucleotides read TGTGCCACCCCCGCCAGGAAGACAGGGGGAGGTACTAACTATGGCTACACCTTC.

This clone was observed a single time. The CDR3 bases are TGTGCCAGCAGCTACGGGTATGGGAGCACAGATACGCAGTATTTT. This translates into CASSYGYGSTDTQYF. This rearrangement joins TRBV7-9 to TRBJ2-3, with unresolved D. CDR1 and CDR2 (germline): SEHNR, FQNEAQ (reference sequence). Trimming stripped 4 bases from V and 0 bases from J, with 11 bases between. The CDR3 spans 15 residues.

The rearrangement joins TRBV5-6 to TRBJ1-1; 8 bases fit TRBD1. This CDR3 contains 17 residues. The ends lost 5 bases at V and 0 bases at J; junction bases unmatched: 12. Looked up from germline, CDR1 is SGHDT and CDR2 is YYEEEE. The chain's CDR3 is CASSSGTGASMNTEAFF. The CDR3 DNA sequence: TGTGCCAGCAGTTCCGGGACAGGAGCTTCAATGAACACTGAAGCTTTCTTT.

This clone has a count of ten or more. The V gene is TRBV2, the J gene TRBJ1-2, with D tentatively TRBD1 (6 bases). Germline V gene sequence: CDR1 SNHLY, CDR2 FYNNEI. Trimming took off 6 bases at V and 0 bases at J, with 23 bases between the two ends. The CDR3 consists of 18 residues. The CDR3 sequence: CASRLPRDTLQANYGYTF. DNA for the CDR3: TGTGCCAGCAGGCTTCCCCGGGACACTCTCCAAGCTAACTATGGCTACACCTTC.